This T cell receptor (beta chain) was captured by sequencing in a study of neurological immune-mediated disorders. Study details: Disease course was recorded as relapsing-remitting for about 31 and secondary progressive for about 8.5% of the roughly 35 multiple sclerosis patients.

The germline V gene has CDR1 SGHRS and CDR2 YFSETQ. With 0 bases clipped from V and 2 bases from J, the junction kept 5 bases outside the gene matches. This CDR3 is built from 16 residues. Each CDR3 protein gets one entry after TCRdb re-called the 5' RACE reads with MiXCR. The data contain 120,000 or so distinct CDR3 sequences, about 3.2% of them singletons. This clonotype was detected many times. The unsorted libraries were prepared from 2 million PBMCs (stored at -80 C). The receptor comes from a woman aged 25-40 years with multiple sclerosis. V usage is TRBV5-1 and J usage is TRBJ2-3, with TRBD1 matching over 8 bases. Sequenced material: PBMCs. The CDR3 DNA reads TGCGCCAGCAGCTTGGGACAGGGGCTCGCCACAGATACGCAGTATTTT. As protein: CASSLGQGLATDTQYF.